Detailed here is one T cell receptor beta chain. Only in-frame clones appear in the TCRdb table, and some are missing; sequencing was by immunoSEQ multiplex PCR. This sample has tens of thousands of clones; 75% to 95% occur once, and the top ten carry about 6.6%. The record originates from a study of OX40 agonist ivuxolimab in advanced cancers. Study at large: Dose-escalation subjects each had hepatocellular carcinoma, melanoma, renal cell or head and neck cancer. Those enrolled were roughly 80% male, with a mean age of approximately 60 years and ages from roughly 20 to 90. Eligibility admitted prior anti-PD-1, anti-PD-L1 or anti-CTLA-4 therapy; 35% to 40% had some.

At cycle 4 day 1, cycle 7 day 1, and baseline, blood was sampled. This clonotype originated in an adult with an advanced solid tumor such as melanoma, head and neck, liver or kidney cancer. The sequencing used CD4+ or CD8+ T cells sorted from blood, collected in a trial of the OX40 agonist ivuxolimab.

CDR3 loop: CASSESGGGLNTGELFF. CDR3 sequence (DNA): TGCGCCAGCAGTGAGAGTGGGGGGGGCCTGAACACCGGGGAGCTGTTTTTT. The V and J genes are TRBV10-1 and TRBJ2-2; the D gene is possibly TRBD2 (7 bases). The CDR3 extends over 17 amino acids. CDR1 is WNHNN and CDR2 is SYGVQD in the germline V gene (reference sequence). Trimming stripped 2 bases from V and 1 base from J, with 14 bases between.